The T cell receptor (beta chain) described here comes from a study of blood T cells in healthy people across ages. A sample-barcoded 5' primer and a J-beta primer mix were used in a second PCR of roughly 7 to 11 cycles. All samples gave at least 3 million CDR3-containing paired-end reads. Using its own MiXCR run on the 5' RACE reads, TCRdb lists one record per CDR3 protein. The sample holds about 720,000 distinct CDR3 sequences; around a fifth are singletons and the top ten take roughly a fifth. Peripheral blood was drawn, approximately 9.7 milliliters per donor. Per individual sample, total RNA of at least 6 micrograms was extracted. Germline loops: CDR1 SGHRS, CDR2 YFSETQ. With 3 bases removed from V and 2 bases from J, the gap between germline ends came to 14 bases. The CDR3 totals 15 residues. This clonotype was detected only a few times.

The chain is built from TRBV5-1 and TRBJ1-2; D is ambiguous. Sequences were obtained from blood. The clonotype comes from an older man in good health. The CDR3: CASSSLRGENYGYTF. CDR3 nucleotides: TGCGCCAGCAGCTCCCTGCGCGGCGAGAACTATGGCTACACCTTC.